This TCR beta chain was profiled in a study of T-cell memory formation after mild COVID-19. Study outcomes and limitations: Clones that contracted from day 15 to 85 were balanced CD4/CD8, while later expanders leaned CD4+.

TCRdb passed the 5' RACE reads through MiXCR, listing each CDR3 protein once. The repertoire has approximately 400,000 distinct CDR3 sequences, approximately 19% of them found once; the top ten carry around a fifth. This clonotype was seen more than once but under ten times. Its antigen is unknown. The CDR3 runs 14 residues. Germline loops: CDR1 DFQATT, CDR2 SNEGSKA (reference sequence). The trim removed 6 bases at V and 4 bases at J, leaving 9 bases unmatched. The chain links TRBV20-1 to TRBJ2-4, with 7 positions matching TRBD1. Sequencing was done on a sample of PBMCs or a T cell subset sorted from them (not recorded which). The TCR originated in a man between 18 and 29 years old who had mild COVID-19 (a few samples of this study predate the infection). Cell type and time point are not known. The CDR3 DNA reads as TGCAGTGCCAGCCAGACAGGGAGAAAAAACATTCAGTACTTC. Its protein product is CSASQTGRKNIQYF.